The rows below give T cell receptor beta chains drawn from one sample of a study of CD8+ T cells in alopecia areata. Here immunoSEQ multiplex PCR was the method, and the copy in TCRdb shows in-frame clones only, minus some. The sample carries 200,000 to 250,000 clones, about three fifths recorded once. The starting material was CD4+ T cells sorted from blood, obtained at week 4, from a patient treated with tofacitinib. Every receptor here comes from a human donor with alopecia areata. Both conserved end residues are part of each CDR3. The D gene is left open where the match is weak. Not all rows give a size; the values are once, few, many and, for expanded clones, a class.

V gene,J gene,clone size,D gene,CDR3 protein,CDR3 DNA
TRBV7-2,TRBJ1-6,few,.,CASKWGPEDSPLHF,TGTGCCAGCAAATGGGGCCCGGAGGATTCACCCCTCCACTTT
TRBV5-4,TRBJ2-4,.,TRBD1,CASSLGGTGGNIQYF,TGTGCCAGCAGCCTGGGCGGGACAGGGGGAAACATTCAGTACTTC
TRBV9,TRBJ2-7,.,TRBD1,CASSARTGGSYEQYF,TGTGCCAGCAGCGCCAGGACAGGGGGCTCCTACGAGCAGTACTTC
TRBV5-5,TRBJ2-7,.,.,CASSFWDDTYEQYF,TGTGCCAGCAGCTTTTGGGACGACACCTACGAGCAGTACTTC
TRBV13,TRBJ2-1,.,.,CASSAGPDGDEQFF,TGTGCCAGCAGCGCGGGGCCCGACGGGGATGAGCAGTTCTTC
TRBV2,TRBJ1-4,once,.,CASGVPMFF,TGTGCCAGCGGGGTCCCGATGTTTTTT
TRBV4-2,TRBJ2-5,.,.,CASSQDRETQYF,TGTGCCAGCAGCCAAGATCGAGAGACCCAGTACTTC
TRBV7-2,TRBJ2-7,.,TRBD1,CASSFDGTAYEQYF,TGTGCCAGCAGCTTCGACGGGACAGCGTACGAGCAGTACTTC
TRBV27,TRBJ2-7,.,TRBD1,CASSPGQGLEQYF,TGTGCCAGCAGCCCTGGACAGGGGCTCGAGCAGTACTTC
TRBV7-2,TRBJ1-5,.,.,CASTLTRNQPQHF,TGTGCCAGCACCTTAACCAGGAATCAGCCCCAGCATTTT
TRBV19,TRBJ1-5,.,.,CASRLTLQGSNQPQHF,TGTGCCAGTAGGCTCACACTACAGGGAAGCAATCAGCCCCAGCATTTT
TRBV29-1,TRBJ2-2,few,.,CSCRDFGELFF,TGCAGCTGCCGGGACTTTGGGGAGCTGTTTTTT
TRBV25-1,TRBJ2-5,.,TRBD1,CASSPRSRQGGQETQYF,TGTGCCAGCAGTCCACGGTCAAGACAGGGTGGGCAAGAGACCCAGTACTTC
TRBV7-2,TRBJ2-5,.,.,CASSTTREETQYF,TGTGCCAGCAGCACTACTAGAGAAGAGACCCAGTACTTC
TRBV18,TRBJ2-5,.,.,CASSPNGGGEETQYF,TGTGCCAGCTCACCAAACGGTGGGGGAGAAGAGACCCAGTACTTC